The 24 T cell receptor beta chains below all came from one sample that was sequenced in a study of beta chain features in type 1 diabetes. Overall study results and limits: There was a moderate but significant shortening of TCRB CDR3s in all four CD4+ subsets of Type 1 diabetes patients.

The entirety of the isolated RNA underwent reverse transcription, so expressed TCRB transcripts were sequenced. Assay used: immunoSEQ multiplex PCR; TCRdb lists only in-frame clones, some missing. Of 150,000 to 200,000 clones detected, about 9% appear once; the ten largest clones hold 0.7%. These TCRs' antigens remain unknown. Material: central memory CD4+ T cells from blood. The receptors originated from a woman younger than 45 with type 1 diabetes.

This clone was seen more than once but under ten times. This sequence joins TRBV7-2 and TRBJ2-5; possibly TRBD2 for D (5 bases). This CDR3 is built from 16 residues. Germline V CDR1 and CDR2: SGHTA, FQGNSA. Between the trimmed V and J ends, which lost 1 base and 5 bases, there was a span of 17 bases. For the CDR3, the DNA is TGTGCCAGCAGCTTAGGAGACTACCGGGGTCGGGAGACCCAGTACTTC. This encodes CASSLGDYRGRETQYF.

This clone appeared a few times. The J gene is TRBJ1-2, the V gene TRBV7-3; TRBD1 matches 10 bases. In germline, CDR1 is SGHTA, CDR2 FQGTGA. The CDR3 totals 13 residues. Trimming at V came to 4 bases and at J to 13 bases, leaving 9 bases not matched to a gene. DNA for the CDR3: TGTGCCAGCAGCTATTCGACAGGGGGCGCGATCACCTTC. Protein product: CASSYSTGGAITF. The whole variable domain, remainder taken from reference TRBV7-3 and TRBJ1-2, is GAGVSQTPSNKVTEKGKYVELRCDPISGHTALYWYRQSLGQGPEFLIYFQGTGAADDSGLPNDRFFAVRPEGSVSTLKIQRTERGDSAVYLCASSYSTGGAITFGSGTRLTVV.

This chain links TRBV6-5 with TRBJ2-1; weak D call: TRBD2 (6 bases). Trimming shortened V by 6 bases and J by 10 bases, and 19 bases separated the two germline ends. Germline V CDR1 and CDR2: MNHEY, SVGAGI. CDR3 length: 14 amino acids. The CDR3 loop reads CASRHSTRRGEQFF. CDR3 nucleotide sequence: TGTGCCAGCAGACATTCGACTAGACGCGGGGAGCAGTTCTTC.

This clone was seen a handful of times. J is TRBJ2-3 and V is TRBV7-9, with D tentatively TRBD2 (6 bases). The CDR3 runs 15 residues. V was pared by 4 bases and J by 0 bases, with 11 bases between. Germline assignment: CDR1 SEHNR and CDR2 FQNEAQ (reference sequence). The CDR3 is CASSSGRSSTDTQYF. CDR3 in DNA: TGTGCCAGCAGCTCGGGGAGGTCTAGCACAGATACGCAGTATTTT. The full variable domain, rest sourced from reference TRBV7-9 and TRBJ2-3, is DTGVSQNPRHKITKRGQNVTFRCDPISEHNRLYWYRQTLGQGPEFLTYFQNEAQLEKSRLLSDRFSAERPKGSFSTLEIQRTEQGDSAMYLCASSSGRSSTDTQYFGPGTRLTVL.

This clone was observed a few times. The rearrangement uses TRBV19 and TRBJ1-2; no clear D. Germline assignment: CDR1 LNHDA and CDR2 SQIVND (reference sequence). This CDR3 region has 14 residues. The V and J ends lost 5 bases and 4 bases respectively, with 14 bases between them. CDR3 sequence: CASSVNSYRYGYTF. Here the CDR3 DNA reads TGTGCCAGTAGTGTCAACAGTTACCGCTATGGCTACACCTTC.

The chain has TRBV28 and TRBJ2-5; D not certain. Germline V lookup: CDR1 MDHEN, CDR2 SYDVKM. CDR3 length: 14 residues. V gave up 3 bases and J gave up 1 base, with 9 bases separating them. The CDR3, as DNA: TGTGCCAGCAGTTTCCAGGAACGCCAAGAGACCCAGTACTTC. Protein: CASSFQERQETQYF.

The sample holds a few counts of this clone. The chain recombines TRBV4-2 with TRBJ2-2; tentative D call: TRBD2 (5 bases). V lost 0 bases and J 2 bases, leaving 13 bases between the germline ends. Germline CDR1 LGHNA, CDR2 YNFKEQ. CDR3 size: 17 residues. The CDR3 reads CASSQDSISANTGELFF. The DNA of the CDR3 is TGTGCCAGCAGCCAAGATAGTATTAGCGCTAACACCGGGGAGCTGTTTTTT.

The CDR3 spells CASSREQYF. As DNA, the CDR3 is TGTGCCAGCAGTCGCGAGCAGTACTTC. This chain links TRBV27 with TRBJ2-5, with D uncertain. TRBJ2-7 matches the DNA end more closely, so the J call is doubtful. Germline CDR1 is MNHEY and CDR2 is SMNVEV (reference sequence). The CDR3 is made up of 9 amino acids.

The J gene is TRBJ2-5, the V gene TRBV2, with TRBD2 matching over 15 bases. V was clipped by 5 bases and J by 9 bases; unmatched bases: 13. The CDR3 consists of 17 residues. Germline V CDR1 and CDR2: SNHLY, FYNNEI. The CDR3 loop reads CASSRWTSGRADGAQYF. In DNA, the CDR3 is TGTGCCAGCAGTCGTTGGACTAGCGGGAGGGCCGATGGGGCCCAGTACTTC. The full variable domain, its missing parts supplied by reference TRBV2 and TRBJ2-5, is EPEVTQTPSHQVTQMGQEVILRCVPISNHLYFYWYRQILGQKVEFLVSFYNNEISEKSEIFDDQFSVERPDGSNFTLKIRSTKLEDSAMYFCASSRWTSGRADGAQYFGPGTRLLVL.

This clone has just a few counts. J is TRBJ2-7 and V is TRBV7-9; 9 nucleotides agree with TRBD1. The CDR3 totals 14 residues. Germline V CDR1 and CDR2: SEHNR, FQNEAQ (reference sequence). Germline trimming cut 5 bases from V and 6 bases from J; bases unmatched to any gene: 8. The DNA for the CDR3 is TGTGCCAGCAGCCTAGGGACAGGGCTTTTCGAGCAGTACTTC. This encodes CASSLGTGLFEQYF. Combining the CDR3 with reference TRBV7-9 and TRBJ2-7 gives the whole variable domain DTGVSQNPRHKITKRGQNVTFRCDPISEHNRLYWYRQTLGQGPEFLTYFQNEAQLEKSRLLSDRFSAERPKGSFSTLEIQRTEQGDSAMYLCASSLGTGLFEQYFGPGTRLTVT.

This clone showed up just a few times. This chain uses TRBV15 with TRBJ1-1, with D possibly TRBD1 on 5 matching bases. The CDR3 is 14 residues long. From germline, CDR1 is LNHNV and CDR2 YYDKDF (reference sequence). V dropped 1 base and J dropped 7 bases, with 13 bases sitting between them. CDR3 bases: TGTGCCACCAGCAGAGGGGGGGGTAAAGTTGAAGCTTTCTTT. Residues: CATSRGGGKVEAFF.

In this sample, this clone turned up a few times. Different DNA sequences within this sample yield the same CDR3. V and J are TRBV5-1 and TRBJ2-3, with 8 bases fitting TRBD1. The CDR3 has 14 residues. Trimming at V came to 1 base and at J to 5 bases, leaving 3 bases not matched to a gene. CDR1 is SGHRS, CDR2 YFSETQ, per germline. The CDR3 DNA sequence: TGCGCCAGCAGCTTGCAGGGGGCGGGAGATACGCAGTATTTT. Translation gives CASSLQGAGDTQYF. The full variable domain, in which reference TRBV5-1 and TRBJ2-3 provide the parts outside the CDR3, is KAGVTQTPRYLIKTRGQQVTLSCSPISGHRSVSWYQQTPGQGLQFLFEYFSETQRNKGNFPGRFSGRQFSNSRSEMNVSTLELGDSALYLCASSLQGAGDTQYFGPGTRLTVL.

This clone was detected only a few times. V gene TRBV2 combines with J gene TRBJ1-1; 7 nucleotides match TRBD1. CDR1 and CDR2 from the germline V gene are SNHLY and FYNNEI. The CDR3 is 15 amino acids. The junction had 6 bases not matched to a gene; V was cut back by 4 bases and J by 1 base. The CDR3 loop reads CASSARGQRNTEAFF. The CDR3 DNA sequence: TGTGCCAGCAGTGCGCGGGGACAGCGGAACACTGAAGCTTTCTTT.

The chain combines TRBV28 with TRBJ2-5, with no clear D. The V gene's germline CDR1 is MDHEN and CDR2 SYDVKM. V was clipped by 3 bases and J by 1 base, with 9 bases between them. This CDR3 contains 14 residues. The CDR3 spells CASSFLAPQETQYF. In nucleotides, the CDR3 is TGTGCCAGCAGTTTTCTCGCGCCCCAAGAGACCCAGTACTTC.

The chain is built from TRBV7-3 and TRBJ2-1, with 13 bases that match TRBD2. Germline CDR1 reads SGHTA; CDR2 reads FQGTGA. This CDR3 has 17 amino acids. J gave up 7 bases and V 5 bases, and 11 bases lay outside the gene matches. This chain's CDR3 is CASSPLSRLAGGNEQFF. The CDR3 bases are TGTGCCAGCAGCCCGTTATCGAGACTAGCGGGAGGAAATGAGCAGTTCTTC.

The chain combines TRBV7-3 with TRBJ2-1; 10 nucleotides match TRBD2. This CDR3 contains 14 residues. Trimming removed 4 bases from V and 9 bases from J; junction bases left unmatched: 6. Germline V gives CDR1 SGHTA, CDR2 FQGTGA. CDR3 amino acids: CASSSGTSVSEQFF. The DNA for the CDR3 is TGTGCCAGCAGCTCCGGGACTAGCGTGAGTGAGCAGTTCTTC.

The rearrangement joins TRBV7-3 to TRBJ2-1; D remains unclear. Trimming pared 2 bases from V and 4 bases from J, leaving 15 bases between. The CDR3 extends over 16 amino acids. CDR1 and CDR2 from the germline V gene are SGHTA and FQGTGA. In nucleotides, the CDR3 is TGTGCCAGCAGCTTAGATTCAGGTGCCTCATACAATGAGCAGTTCTTC. Translated, it gives CASSLDSGASYNEQFF. The variable domain in full, with the rest retrieved from reference TRBV7-3 and TRBJ2-1, is GAGVSQTPSNKVTEKGKYVELRCDPISGHTALYWYRQSLGQGPEFLIYFQGTGAADDSGLPNDRFFAVRPEGSVSTLKIQRTERGDSAVYLCASSLDSGASYNEQFFGPGTRLTVL.

V is TRBV29-1 and J is TRBJ1-1; D not certain. The CDR3 totals 12 residues. Trimming stripped 4 bases from V and 1 base from J, with 7 bases between. Germline V gives CDR1 SQVTM, CDR2 ANQGSEA. CDR3 loop: CSVGGWNTEAFF. The CDR3 DNA is TGCAGCGTTGGCGGGTGGAACACTGAAGCTTTCTTT.

The J gene is TRBJ2-1, the V gene TRBV11-2; 9 bases map to TRBD1. The CDR3 spans 15 residues. CDR1 is SGHAT and CDR2 is FQNNGV in the germline V gene. After removal of 3 bases from V and 1 base from J, the junction contained 1 base not matched to a gene. The CDR3 DNA reads as TGTGCCAGCAGCTTGACAGGGGGATCCTACAATGAGCAGTTCTTC. It translates to CASSLTGGSYNEQFF.

This sequence joins TRBV11-2 and TRBJ1-1; D may be TRBD1 (6 bases). This CDR3 is built from 15 residues. CDR1 SGHAT and CDR2 FQNNGV come from the germline V gene. V lost 5 bases to trimming and J lost 0 bases, with 13 bases between them. CDR3 nucleotides: TGTGCCAGCAGCCCCGCAGGGGCCGTGAACACTGAAGCTTTCTTT. Amino acid sequence: CASSPAGAVNTEAFF. Drawing the rest from reference TRBV11-2 and TRBJ1-1, the complete variable domain is EAGVAQSPRYKIIEKRQSVAFWCNPISGHATLYWYQQILGQGPKLLIQFQNNGVVDDSQLPKDRFSAERLKGVDSTLKIQPAKLEDSAVYLCASSPAGAVNTEAFFGQGTRLTVV.

This clone was seen many times. V and J are TRBV28 and TRBJ1-2; D might be TRBD1 (5 bases). Trimming removed 5 bases from V and 6 bases from J, with 13 bases in between. CDR3 length: 13 amino acids. Germline-derived CDR1 and CDR2 are MDHEN and SYDVKM. CDR3 in amino acids: CASSPTTADGYTF. CDR3 sequence (DNA): TGTGCCAGCAGTCCGACGACAGCTGATGGCTACACCTTC.

The chain joins TRBV15 to TRBJ2-7; 7 bases match TRBD1. This CDR3 contains 14 residues. J lost 4 bases, V lost 0 bases, and 3 bases had no gene match. Per the germline V gene, CDR1 is LNHNV and CDR2 is YYDKDF (reference sequence). CDR3: CATSREARGYEQYF. CDR3 sequence (DNA): TGTGCCACCAGCAGAGAGGCCAGGGGGTACGAGCAGTACTTC.

This clone was observed a handful of times. The chain combines TRBV29-1 with TRBJ1-1; D perhaps matches TRBD1 (5 bases). The CDR3 runs 16 residues. V shed 6 bases and J shed 0 bases, with 20 bases lying between them. Germline lookup yields CDR1 SQVTM and CDR2 ANQGSEA. The CDR3 bases are TGCAGCGTGACCCGTGGACAACTCCGCATGAACACTGAAGCTTTCTTT. It yields the protein CSVTRGQLRMNTEAFF.

This clone was seen more than once but under ten times. This sequence joins TRBV15 and TRBJ1-2; 10 bases are shared with TRBD1. V lost 1 base and J lost 9; bases outside the gene matches: 5. Germline CDR1 reads LNHNV; CDR2 reads YYDKDF (reference sequence). This CDR3 has 14 amino acids. This CDR3 reads CATSRGGTGERYTF. The CDR3 DNA reads TGTGCCACCAGCAGAGGGGGGACAGGGGAGCGCTACACCTTC.